These T cell receptor beta chains were read from a single sample in a study of T cells after yellow fever vaccination. Using its own MiXCR run on the 5' RACE reads, TCRdb lists one record per CDR3 protein. Of 170,000 or so distinct CDR3 sequences listed, 6.2% were seen once; the top ten hold just under 3%. The material sequenced was CD4+ T cells sorted from PBMCs, taken on the day of the first yellow fever vaccination. These receptors came from a man aged 18 to 29 who received the YFV17D yellow fever vaccine. CDR3s include the opening cysteine and the closing phenylalanine or tryptophan. The order of the fields is V gene, clone size, D gene, J gene, CDR3 DNA, CDR3 protein. D genes are given only for firm matches. Size tells how often a clone was seen (once, few, many) or the class of an expanded clone, and some rows leave it out.

v_call: TRBV30
clone_size: many
d_call: TRBD2
j_call: TRBJ2-3
cdr3_nt: TGTGCCTGGAGTGTCTGGTCGGGGGGAAAGACAGATACGCAGTATTTT
cdr3_aa: CAWSVWSGGKTDTQYF

v_call: TRBV7-9
clone_size: many
d_call: TRBD2
j_call: TRBJ2-1
cdr3_nt: TGTGCCAGCAGCTACGGGGGGGTCAATGAGCAGTTCTTC
cdr3_aa: CASSYGGVNEQFF

v_call: TRBV7-2
clone_size: few
d_call: TRBD1
j_call: TRBJ1-1
cdr3_nt: TGTGCCAGCAGCTTAGCCCACTTGATACATGACAGGGGAGGCACTGAAGCTTTCTTT
cdr3_aa: CASSLAHLIHDRGGTEAFF

v_call: TRBV7-3
clone_size: many
d_call: NA
j_call: TRBJ2-5
cdr3_nt: TGTGCCAGCAGCTTAGGAAGTAGCAAAGAGACCCAGTACTTC
cdr3_aa: CASSLGSSKETQYF

v_call: TRBV6-5
clone_size: NA
d_call: NA
j_call: TRBJ2-3
cdr3_nt: TGTGCCAGCAGGGGGGATGGCACAGATACGCAGTATTTT
cdr3_aa: CASRGDGTDTQYF

v_call: TRBV7-9
clone_size: NA
d_call: TRBD1
j_call: TRBJ2-5
cdr3_nt: TGTGCCAGCAGCCCCACAGGGGGCTACCAAGAGACCCAGTACTTC
cdr3_aa: CASSPTGGYQETQYF

v_call: TRBV19
clone_size: few
d_call: NA
j_call: TRBJ1-6
cdr3_nt: TGTGCCACACGGGGCAGGAATTCACCCCTCCACTTT
cdr3_aa: CATRGRNSPLHF

v_call: TRBV7-2
clone_size: many
d_call: NA
j_call: TRBJ2-1
cdr3_nt: TGTGCCAGCAGCTTAAGGGCCGACTCCTACAATGAGCAGTTCTTC
cdr3_aa: CASSLRADSYNEQFF

v_call: TRBV6-4
clone_size: many
d_call: TRBD2
j_call: TRBJ2-5
cdr3_nt: TGTGCCAGCATCGTGGCTAGCGGGGCGCAAGAGACCCAGTACTTC
cdr3_aa: CASIVASGAQETQYF

v_call: TRBV6-2/TRBV6-3
clone_size: many
d_call: NA
j_call: TRBJ2-6
cdr3_nt: TGTGCCAGCAGTAACCCTGGGGCCAACGTCCTGACTTTC
cdr3_aa: CASSNPGANVLTF

v_call: TRBV21-1
clone_size: many
d_call: NA
j_call: TRBJ2-4
cdr3_nt: TGTGCCAGCAGAGACACCTCGGGGGGCCGTGAGACCAAAAACATTCAGTACTTC
cdr3_aa: CASRDTSGGRETKNIQYF

v_call: TRBV7-2
clone_size: many
d_call: TRBD2
j_call: TRBJ2-3
cdr3_nt: TGTGCCAGCAGCCGACGGACTAGCGGCACAGATACGCAGTATTTT
cdr3_aa: CASSRRTSGTDTQYF

v_call: TRBV5-4
clone_size: many
d_call: TRBD2
j_call: TRBJ2-3
cdr3_nt: TGTGCCAGCGGGCAAGCGGGGGGGCCGGGGACAGATACGCAGTATTTT
cdr3_aa: CASGQAGGPGTDTQYF

v_call: TRBV7-2
clone_size: many
d_call: TRBD1
j_call: TRBJ1-4
cdr3_nt: TGTGCCAGCAGCCCTAGGGGACAGGGAGGATGGAATGAAAAACTGTTTTTT
cdr3_aa: CASSPRGQGGWNEKLFF

v_call: TRBV6-5
clone_size: NA
d_call: NA
j_call: TRBJ2-5
cdr3_nt: TGTGCCAGCAGTTATATACGGGGATGGGAGACCCAGTACTTC
cdr3_aa: CASSYIRGWETQYF

v_call: TRBV7-2
clone_size: many
d_call: NA
j_call: TRBJ1-4
cdr3_nt: TGTGCCAGCAGCCCTCGGGGGGGGGCCGGAAAACTGTTTTTT
cdr3_aa: CASSPRGGAGKLFF

v_call: TRBV6-2/TRBV6-3
clone_size: NA
d_call: NA
j_call: TRBJ2-4
cdr3_nt: TGTGCCAGCAGCACACAGACGACCTTGACCAAAAACATTCAGTACTTC
cdr3_aa: CASSTQTTLTKNIQYF

v_call: TRBV7-2
clone_size: few
d_call: NA
j_call: TRBJ2-5
cdr3_nt: TGTGCCAGCAGCTTAGCGGGACCCTCCCAGGGGACCCAGTACTTC
cdr3_aa: CASSLAGPSQGTQYF

v_call: TRBV7-2
clone_size: NA
d_call: TRBD2
j_call: TRBJ2-5
cdr3_nt: TGTGCCAGCAACATAGCGGGGGGAAAGAAAGAGACCCAGTACTTC
cdr3_aa: CASNIAGGKKETQYF

v_call: TRBV7-8
clone_size: many
d_call: NA
j_call: TRBJ2-1
cdr3_nt: TGTGCCAGCAGCTTATCGGAGGGATCCTACAATGAGCAGTTCTTC
cdr3_aa: CASSLSEGSYNEQFF

v_call: TRBV12-3/TRBV12-4
clone_size: many
d_call: TRBD1
j_call: TRBJ2-3
cdr3_nt: TGTGCCAGCAGTGGGACAGGGCGAGATACGCAGTATTTT
cdr3_aa: CASSGTGRDTQYF

v_call: TRBV10-3
clone_size: NA
d_call: NA
j_call: TRBJ1-3
cdr3_nt: TGTGCCATCAGTGAGTCTTACAACAGTGGAAACACCATATATTTT
cdr3_aa: CAISESYNSGNTIYF

v_call: TRBV6-5
clone_size: many
d_call: NA
j_call: TRBJ1-4
cdr3_nt: TGTGCCAGCAGTTACTCCCAACAGGGAACTGAAAAACTGTTTTTT
cdr3_aa: CASSYSQQGTEKLFF

v_call: TRBV7-2
clone_size: many
d_call: TRBD2
j_call: TRBJ2-2
cdr3_nt: TGTGCCAGCAGCTTAGGTCCTAGCGGGGGGGCTGACGGGGAGCTGTTTTTT
cdr3_aa: CASSLGPSGGADGELFF

v_call: TRBV12-3/TRBV12-4
clone_size: NA
d_call: TRBD2
j_call: TRBJ2-1
cdr3_nt: TGTGCCAGCAGTTCTACTAGCGGGGCCAATGAGCAGTTCTTC
cdr3_aa: CASSSTSGANEQFF

v_call: TRBV4-1
clone_size: many
d_call: NA
j_call: TRBJ1-1
cdr3_nt: TGCGCCAGCAGCCAGGCTGCCCTGGACGACACTGAAGCTTTCTTT
cdr3_aa: CASSQAALDDTEAFF

v_call: TRBV20-1
clone_size: NA
d_call: NA
j_call: TRBJ2-2
cdr3_nt: TGCAGTGCTAGAGATCTGAGGCATGGCGGGGAGCTGTTTTTT
cdr3_aa: CSARDLRHGGELFF